This TCR beta chain was observed in a study of T cell responses to AZD1222 COVID-19 vaccine. Findings and limits, study-wide: Vaccination with two AZD1222 doses was followed by a rise in Spike-specific TCR breadth and depth.

On this clone: What it recognizes is unknown.

Germline lookup yields CDR1 ENHRY and CDR2 SYGVKD. V lost 10 bases to trimming and J lost 9 bases; unmatched junction nucleotides: 11. The CDR3 has 15 residues. TCRdb's table, derived via immunoSEQ multiplex PCR, lists solely in-frame clones and lacks some. The sample contains about 150,000 clones, more than 85% of which appear only once. This clonotype originated in an adult who received the AZD1222 COVID-19 vaccine. Sequencing was performed on peripheral blood, taken 28 days after the second AZD1222 dose. The V call is TRBV10-3, the J call TRBJ2-1; the match to TRBD2 covers 14 bases. The CDR3 reads CATYLGLAGAGEQFF. CDR3 bases: TGTGCCACTTACCTGGGACTAGCGGGAGCTGGTGAGCAGTTCTTC.